This is a list of T cell receptor beta chains from one sample in a study of graft-versus-host responses after intestinal transplantation. Data came from immunoSEQ multiplex PCR; TCRdb stores just in-frame clones and leaves some out. Seen here are fewer than 9,500 clones, about three quarters observed once, and the top ten hold about 20%. The material was ileum tissue, obtained 230 to 240 days after intestinal transplantation. The receptors come from a human patient who received an intestinal transplant, so some T cells may come from the graft donor. The CDR3 runs from the conserved cysteine through the conserved F or W. A D gene is named only where the DNA matches it firmly. Some rows mark clone size as missing; the rest say once, few, many or name a class of expanded clone.

V: TRBV7-5
D: -
size: -
J: TRBJ2-1
DNA: TGTGCCAGCAACGCTAAGGGTGGCTCCTACAATGAGCAGTTCTTC
CDR3: CASNAKGGSYNEQFF

V: TRBV5-1
D: -
size: -
J: TRBJ1-2
DNA: TGCGCCAACAGCTTGCTTAGTTCCCCTGAAGGAGGCTACACCTTC
CDR3: CANSLLSSPEGGYTF

V: TRBV6-5
D: TRBD1
size: -
J: TRBJ2-3
DNA: TGTGCCAGCAGTGACAGGGTAAACACAGATACGCAGTATTTT
CDR3: CASSDRVNTDTQYF

V: TRBV9
D: -
size: medium-sized
J: TRBJ2-1
DNA: TGTGCCAGCACAAAAGGGGGGACAATCTCCTACAATGAGCAGTTCTTC
CDR3: CASTKGGTISYNEQFF

V: TRBV29-1
D: -
size: -
J: TRBJ1-2
DNA: TGCAGCGTCGAAGCGCGGGGGCTGAGGGGCTACACCTTC
CDR3: CSVEARGLRGYTF

V: TRBV6-5
D: -
size: -
J: TRBJ2-3
DNA: TGTGCCAGCAAAAATCGGGTTAGCACAGATACGCAGTATTTT
CDR3: CASKNRVSTDTQYF

V: TRBV5-1
D: -
size: -
J: TRBJ1-1
DNA: TGCGCCAGCAGCTCCGACAGGTCCCGCGGGGCTTTCTTT
CDR3: CASSSDRSRGAFF

V: TRBV20-1
D: -
size: -
J: TRBJ1-2
DNA: TGCAGCCAAGAGGGCTACACCTTC
CDR3: CSQEGYTF

V: TRBV29-1
D: TRBD1
size: -
J: TRBJ2-5
DNA: TGCAGCGTTGATCCCAGGGGGCGGGAGACCCAGTACTTC
CDR3: CSVDPRGRETQYF

V: TRBV5-3
D: -
size: -
J: TRBJ2-1
DNA: TGTGCCAGGACACAGGGAATAAGCATGAATGAGCAGTTCTTC
CDR3: CARTQGISMNEQFF

V: TRBV6-5
D: -
size: few
J: TRBJ2-6
DNA: TGTGCCAGCAGTGACGGCTCTGGGGCCAACGTCCTGACTTTC
CDR3: CASSDGSGANVLTF

V: TRBV19
D: -
size: once
J: TRBJ1-6
DNA: TGTGCCAGCCAGGACTGGAATAATTCACCCCTCCACTTT
CDR3: CASQDWNNSPLHF

V: TRBV7-2
D: -
size: -
J: TRBJ1-6
DNA: TGTGCCAGCAGCTTACAGGGATCGGAGACACCGACCTATAATTCACCCCTCCACTTT
CDR3: CASSLQGSETPTYNSPLHF

V: TRBV28
D: -
size: -
J: TRBJ2-1
DNA: TGTGCCAGCAGTTTACGGCTTGAGCAGTTCTTC
CDR3: CASSLRLEQFF

V: TRBV7-7
D: TRBD2
size: -
J: TRBJ2-5
DNA: TGTGCTAGCAGCTCCTCCAGCGGAGCGGGGGGGCTAGAGACCCAGTACTTC
CDR3: CASSSSSGAGGLETQYF

V: TRBV9
D: -
size: -
J: TRBJ1-1
DNA: TGTGCCAGCAGCGTAGGGGAGGGCGCCATCGACACTGAAGCTTTCTTT
CDR3: CASSVGEGAIDTEAFF

V: TRBV30
D: -
size: -
J: TRBJ1-4
DNA: TGTGCCTGGAGTGACTACTCGGAGGAGGCGACTAATGAAAAACTGTTTTTT
CDR3: CAWSDYSEEATNEKLFF

V: TRBV28
D: -
size: -
J: TRBJ1-1
DNA: TGTGCCACCCGGGACGCGGCGACTGAAGCTTTCTTT
CDR3: CATRDAATEAFF

V: TRBV10-1
D: -
size: medium-sized
J: TRBJ1-1
DNA: TGCGCCAGCAGTCACGGTTTCACTGAAGCTTTCTTT
CDR3: CASSHGFTEAFF

V: TRBV27
D: -
size: -
J: TRBJ1-5
DNA: TGTGCCAGCAATAAACAGGGTAGCAATCAGCCCCAGCATTTT
CDR3: CASNKQGSNQPQHF

V: TRBV28
D: -
size: once
J: TRBJ2-1
DNA: TGTGCCAGCCTCGGGGCGGGGGCGAACAATGAGCAGTTCTTC
CDR3: CASLGAGANNEQFF

V: TRBV6-4
D: -
size: few
J: TRBJ2-1
DNA: TGTGCCAGCAGTGACGAGGCGGGCTCCTACAATGAGCAGTTCTTC
CDR3: CASSDEAGSYNEQFF

V: TRBV5-8
D: -
size: -
J: TRBJ1-5
DNA: TGTGCCAGCAGCTTTAGACGGATCAATCAGCCCCAGCATTTT
CDR3: CASSFRRINQPQHF

V: TRBV11-3
D: TRBD2
size: -
J: TRBJ2-3
DNA: TGTGCCAGCAGCGATGGGGGGGGTGGAGATACGCAGTATTTT
CDR3: CASSDGGGGDTQYF

V: TRBV4-1
D: -
size: few
J: TRBJ1-5
DNA: TGCGCCAGCAGCCAAGATCCAGCCCTTAGCAATCAGCCCCAGCATTTT
CDR3: CASSQDPALSNQPQHF

V: TRBV6-6
D: TRBD2
size: -
J: TRBJ2-3
DNA: TGTGCCAGCAGTGGCCAGCTAGCGGGGAGCACAGATACGCAGTATTTT
CDR3: CASSGQLAGSTDTQYF

V: TRBV7-2
D: -
size: -
J: TRBJ1-1
DNA: TGTGCCAGCAGCAACACAGGGCGAACACTGGCTGAAGCTTTCTTT
CDR3: CASSNTGRTLAEAFF

V: TRBV14
D: -
size: -
J: TRBJ2-2
DNA: TGTGCCACCAGCATCCTATCGAACACCGGGGAGCTGTTTTTT
CDR3: CATSILSNTGELFF

V: TRBV29-1
D: TRBD2
size: once
J: TRBJ2-1
DNA: TGCAGCGCCGGACTAGCGGGGGGAAATGAGCAGTTCTTC
CDR3: CSAGLAGGNEQFF

V: TRBV4-3
D: -
size: -
J: TRBJ1-1
DNA: TGCGCCAGCAGCTCCGGCCGCACAGGGTACACTGAAGCTTTCTTT
CDR3: CASSSGRTGYTEAFF

V: TRBV5-1
D: -
size: -
J: TRBJ1-1
DNA: TGCGCCAGCAGTCCCGGGCACGCGAACACTGAAGCTTTCTTT
CDR3: CASSPGHANTEAFF

V: TRBV6-7
D: -
size: -
J: TRBJ2-5
DNA: TGTGCCAGCAGTGAAGAGAATCAAGAGACCCAGTACTTC
CDR3: CASSEENQETQYF

V: TRBV4-1
D: TRBD2
size: -
J: TRBJ2-1
DNA: TGCGCCAGCAGCCAGGGGACTAGCGGTTACAATGAGCAGTTCTTC
CDR3: CASSQGTSGYNEQFF

V: TRBV5-1
D: TRBD2
size: -
J: TRBJ2-2
DNA: TGCGCCAGCAGCTTTAAGGGGACTAATTTAGCCGGGGAGCTGTTTTTT
CDR3: CASSFKGTNLAGELFF

V: TRBV5-1
D: -
size: -
J: TRBJ1-2
DNA: TGCGCCAGCAGCTTGTTGGGTGATATTAACTATGGCTACACCTTC
CDR3: CASSLLGDINYGYTF

V: TRBV7-9
D: -
size: -
J: TRBJ2-2
DNA: TGTGCCAGCAGCTTATCCATGGACAGCAGGACCGGGGAGCTGTTTTTT
CDR3: CASSLSMDSRTGELFF

V: TRBV2
D: -
size: few
J: TRBJ2-5
DNA: TGTGCCAGCAGTTATCAAGGGGTAAGGGTTGGAGAGACCCAGTACTTC
CDR3: CASSYQGVRVGETQYF

V: TRBV6-1
D: TRBD1
size: -
J: TRBJ1-1
DNA: TGTGCCAGCAGACAGGGGAGCGCGAACACTGAAGCTTTCTTT
CDR3: CASRQGSANTEAFF

V: TRBV19
D: TRBD1
size: once
J: TRBJ1-2
DNA: TGTGCCAGTAGCTTTACAGGGGGAACTGATGGCTACACCTTC
CDR3: CASSFTGGTDGYTF